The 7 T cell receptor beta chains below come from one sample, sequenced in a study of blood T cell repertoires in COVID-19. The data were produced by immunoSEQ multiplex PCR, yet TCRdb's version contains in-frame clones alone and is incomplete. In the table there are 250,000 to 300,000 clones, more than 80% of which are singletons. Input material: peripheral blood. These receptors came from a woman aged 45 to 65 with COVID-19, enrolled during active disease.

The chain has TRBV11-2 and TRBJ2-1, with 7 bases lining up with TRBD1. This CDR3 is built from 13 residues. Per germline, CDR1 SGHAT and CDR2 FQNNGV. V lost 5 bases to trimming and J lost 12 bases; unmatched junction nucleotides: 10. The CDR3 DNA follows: TGTGCCAGCAGCCTCACAGGGGCCACGGGGCAGTTCTTC. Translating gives CASSLTGATGQFF.

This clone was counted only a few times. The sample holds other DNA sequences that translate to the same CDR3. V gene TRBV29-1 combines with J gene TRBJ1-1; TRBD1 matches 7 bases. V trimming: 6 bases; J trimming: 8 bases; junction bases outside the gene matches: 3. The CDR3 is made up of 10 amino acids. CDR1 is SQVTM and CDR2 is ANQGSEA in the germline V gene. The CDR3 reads CSVGTAEAFF. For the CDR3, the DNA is TGCAGCGTCGGGACAGCCGAAGCTTTCTTT.

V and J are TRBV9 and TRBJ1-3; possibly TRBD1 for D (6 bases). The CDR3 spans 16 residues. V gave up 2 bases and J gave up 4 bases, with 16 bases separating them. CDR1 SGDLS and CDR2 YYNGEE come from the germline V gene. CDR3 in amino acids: CASSVQTGIAGNTIYF. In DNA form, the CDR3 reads TGTGCCAGCAGCGTCCAGACAGGCATAGCCGGAAACACCATATATTTT.

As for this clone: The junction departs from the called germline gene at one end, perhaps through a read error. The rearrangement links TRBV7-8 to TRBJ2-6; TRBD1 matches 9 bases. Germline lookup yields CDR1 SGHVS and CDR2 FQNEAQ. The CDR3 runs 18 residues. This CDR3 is CASSPLPGQGSGANVPTF. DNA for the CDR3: TGTGCCAGCAGCCCCCTTCCGGGACAGGGATCCGGGGCCAACGTCCCGACTTTC.

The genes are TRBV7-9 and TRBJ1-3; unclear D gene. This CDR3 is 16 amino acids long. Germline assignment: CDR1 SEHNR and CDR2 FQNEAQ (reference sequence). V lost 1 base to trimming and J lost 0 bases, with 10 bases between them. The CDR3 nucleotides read TGTGCCAGCAGCTTAGGATCAGGTCTCTCTGGAAACACCATATATTTT. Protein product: CASSLGSGLSGNTIYF. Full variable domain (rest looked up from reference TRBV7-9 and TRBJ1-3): DTGVSQNPRHKITKRGQNVTFRCDPISEHNRLYWYRQTLGQGPEFLTYFQNEAQLEKSRLLSDRFSAERPKGSFSTLEIQRTEQGDSAMYLCASSLGSGLSGNTIYFGEGSWLTVV.

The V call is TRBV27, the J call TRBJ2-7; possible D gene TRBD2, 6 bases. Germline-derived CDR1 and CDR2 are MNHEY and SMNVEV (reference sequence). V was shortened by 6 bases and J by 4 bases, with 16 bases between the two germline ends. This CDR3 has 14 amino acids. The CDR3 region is CASSLSVGGYEQYF. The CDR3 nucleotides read TGTGCCAGCAGCCTATCTGTGGGGGGATACGAGCAGTACTTC.

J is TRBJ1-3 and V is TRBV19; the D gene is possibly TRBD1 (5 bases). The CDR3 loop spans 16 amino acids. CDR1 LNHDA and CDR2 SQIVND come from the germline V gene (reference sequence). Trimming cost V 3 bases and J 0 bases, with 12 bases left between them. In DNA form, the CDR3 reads TGTGCCAGTAGTATGAGCCCGGGACTCTCTGGAAACACCATATATTTT. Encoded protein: CASSMSPGLSGNTIYF.